This TCR beta chain was recorded in a study of cytomegalovirus exposure and HLA in healthy donors. The PCR had 60 Vbeta and 13 Jbeta primers. Sequenced by immunoSEQ multiplex PCR; TCRdb stores in-frame clones only, minus some. The sample has 99,000 or so clones; around 70% are singletons. The length of the CDR3 is 15 residues. V was trimmed by 4 bases and J by 7 bases, leaving 17 bases between them. Germline V gives CDR1 LGHNA, CDR2 YSLEER. This clone was picked up one time. The receptor's source is a man younger than 40 in good health and CMV-seronegative. Sample: PBMCs. The rearrangement uses TRBV4-3 and TRBJ2-1; D possibly corresponds to TRBD2 (6 bases). In DNA form, the CDR3 reads TGCGCCAGCAGCCCACTAGCCCAGCCCACTAATGAGCAGTTCTTC. It encodes CASSPLAQPTNEQFF.